The 17 T cell receptor beta chains below come from one sample, sequenced in a study of blood T cell repertoires in COVID-19. Method: immunoSEQ multiplex PCR; TCRdb's copy keeps in-frame clones and lacks some. The table shows roughly 95,000 clones, with 82% occurring only once. The material sequenced was peripheral blood. These receptors originate from a man aged 80 or over with acute or convalescent COVID-19.

This clone was recorded a few times. This chain joins TRBV7-2 and TRBJ2-7, with D perhaps TRBD2 (5 bases). V dropped 7 bases and J dropped 5 bases, with 9 bases sitting between them. The CDR3 has 11 amino acids. Germline lookup yields CDR1 SGHTA and CDR2 FQGNSA. CDR3 residues: CASTGSHEQYF. The CDR3 DNA reads as TGTGCCAGCACGGGATCCCACGAGCAGTACTTC.

The CDR3 reads CATSEGQGRNTEAFF. The CDR3, as DNA: TGTGCCACCAGTGAAGGACAGGGGAGGAACACTGAAGCTTTCTTT. The rearrangement links TRBV24-1 to TRBJ1-1; 9 nucleotides align to TRBD1. The CDR3 is 15 residues long. V lost 4 bases, J lost 1 base, and 3 bases stayed unmatched. Germline V CDR1 and CDR2: KGHDR, SFDVKD.

V gene TRBV15 combines with J gene TRBJ1-5; D unclear. The CDR3 is 13 amino acids. The germline CDR1 and CDR2 sequences are LNHNV and YYDKDF (reference sequence). The germline V and J ends were trimmed by 4 bases and 1 base, with 5 bases remaining between them. CDR3 protein: CATSTGSNQPQHF. In nucleotides, the CDR3 is TGTGCCACCAGCACCGGGAGCAATCAGCCCCAGCATTTT.

The gene calls are TRBV27 and TRBJ1-2; D is undetermined. The CDR3 loop spans 15 amino acids. The V and J ends lost 0 bases and 5 bases respectively, with 13 bases between them. Germline lookup yields CDR1 MNHEY and CDR2 SMNVEV (reference sequence). The CDR3 is CASSLSPTAEYGYTF. DNA of the CDR3: TGTGCCAGCAGTTTATCCCCTACAGCCGAGTATGGCTACACCTTC.

This chain links TRBV12-3 or TRBV12-4 with TRBJ2-5; no firm D call. Trimming removed 6 bases from V and 3 bases from J, with 8 bases in between. The CDR3 extends over 12 amino acids. CDR3 DNA sequence: TGTGCCAGCAGCCGTCCGGAAGAGACCCAGTACTTC. This sequence encodes CASSRPEETQYF.

This rearrangement joins TRBV29-1 to TRBJ1-4; D ambiguous. V lost 7 bases to trimming and J lost 6 bases, with 12 bases between them. CDR1 and CDR2 (germline): SQVTM, ANQGSEA. The CDR3 sequence is 12 residues long. The CDR3, as DNA: TGCAGCGCCCGAACGGGGTATGAAAAACTGTTTTTT. Translation gives CSARTGYEKLFF.

Only a few counts were recorded for this clone. The V gene is TRBV9, the J gene TRBJ1-5; maybe TRBD1 (5 bases). Germline CDR1 reads SGDLS; CDR2 reads YYNGEE. The V and J ends lost 4 bases and 0 bases respectively, with 11 bases between them. The CDR3 sequence is 15 residues long. The chain's CDR3 is CASSPTGYSNQPQHF. In nucleotides, the CDR3 is TGTGCCAGCAGCCCCACAGGTTATAGCAATCAGCCCCAGCATTTT.

The V gene is TRBV10-3, the J gene TRBJ2-4; TRBD1 aligns across 8 bases. Germline CDR1 ENHRY, CDR2 SYGVKD. The CDR3 runs 17 residues. The V and J ends lost 3 bases and 0 bases, in that order; junction bases with no gene match: 7. In nucleotides, the CDR3 is TGTGCCATCAGTGATTACGACAGGGGACTAGCCAAAAACATTCAGTACTTC. Translating it yields CAISDYDRGLAKNIQYF.

The rearrangement uses TRBV11-2 and TRBJ2-2; D remains unclear. V lost 1 base, J lost 7 bases, and 7 bases lay in between. Germline CDR1 SGHAT, CDR2 FQNNGV. The CDR3 spans 13 residues. The CDR3 DNA sequence: TGTGCCAGCAGCTTAGGGCAAAGCGGGGAGCTGTTTTTT. Its translation: CASSLGQSGELFF. Full variable domain (outside the CDR3, taken from reference TRBV11-2 and TRBJ2-2): EAGVAQSPRYKIIEKRQSVAFWCNPISGHATLYWYQQILGQGPKLLIQFQNNGVVDDSQLPKDRFSAERLKGVDSTLKIQPAKLEDSAVYLCASSLGQSGELFFGEGSRLTVL.

This chain uses TRBV19 with TRBJ1-6, with 8 bases identical to TRBD1. This CDR3 has 16 amino acids. The ends lost 7 bases at V and 9 bases at J; junction bases unmatched: 14. Germline CDR1 and CDR2: LNHDA and SQIVND (reference sequence). The CDR3 DNA is TGTGCCAGTAAGGGCTACGATTTGGGGACAGGTTCACCCCTCCACTTT. Encoded protein: CASKGYDLGTGSPLHF.

The rearrangement uses TRBV11-2 and TRBJ2-3, with 7 bases fitting TRBD1. V was pared by 7 bases and J by 6 bases, with 13 bases of the junction left unmatched. The CDR3 totals 15 residues. The V gene's germline CDR1 is SGHAT and CDR2 FQNNGV. The chain's CDR3 is CASTYQGVFSDTQYF. The DNA for the CDR3 is TGTGCCAGCACCTACCAGGGGGTGTTTTCGGATACGCAGTATTTT.

This sequence joins TRBV27 and TRBJ1-1, with D uncertain. Trimming removed 7 bases at V and 1 base at J, with 7 bases between. Per germline, CDR1 MNHEY and CDR2 SMNVEV (reference sequence). This CDR3 comprises 12 residues. The CDR3 loop reads CASKNRNTEAFF. The CDR3 region has the DNA TGTGCCAGCAAGAACAGGAACACTGAAGCTTTCTTT.

The rearrangement links TRBV5-6 to TRBJ2-7, with TRBD2 as a possible D gene (5 bases). This CDR3 spans 14 amino acids. V dropped 4 bases and J dropped 1 base, with 12 bases sitting between them. CDR1 SGHDT and CDR2 YYEEEE come from the germline V gene. Here the CDR3 DNA reads TGTGCCAGCAGCCTAGGCGGGTCTTCCTACGAGCAGTACTTC. It codes for CASSLGGSSYEQYF.

The chain uses TRBV11-2 and TRBJ1-1, with a tentative D call TRBD1 (5 bases). Germline values: CDR1 SGHAT, CDR2 FQNNGV. With 5 bases removed from V and 7 bases from J, the gap between germline ends came to 20 bases. CDR3 length: 15 amino acids. DNA for the CDR3: TGTGCCAGCAGCATCGGAGGGGCCAGGGCTTATGAAGCTTTCTTT. Translating gives CASSIGGARAYEAFF.

The rearrangement joins TRBV4-3 to TRBJ1-1; 9 nucleotides line up with TRBD1. V dropped 3 bases and J dropped 8; count of bases not matched to a gene: 10. Per the germline V gene, CDR1 is LGHNA and CDR2 is YSLEER. The CDR3 consists of 15 residues. This chain's CDR3 is CASSHVGTGQREAFF. The CDR3 nucleotides are TGCGCCAGCAGCCATGTTGGGACAGGGCAACGCGAAGCTTTCTTT.

V is TRBV20-1 and J is TRBJ1-5; D not certain. The germline V and J ends were trimmed by 6 bases and 9 bases, with 12 bases remaining between them. CDR3 length equals 11 residues. Per the germline V gene, CDR1 is DFQATT and CDR2 is SNEGSKA (reference sequence). In DNA, the CDR3 is TGCAGTGCCCTAAGAATTCCGCCCCAGCATTTT. This gives the protein CSALRIPPQHF.

This clone has a handful of counts. The chain has TRBV4-1 and TRBJ1-5; D gene ambiguous. This CDR3 is 16 amino acids long. Germline V gene data show CDR1 as MGHRA and CDR2 as YSYEKL. V was clipped by 4 bases and J by 0 bases, with 13 bases between them. The CDR3 DNA follows: TGCGCCAGCAGCCCGCAGAATCTAGGTAGCAATCAGCCCCAGCATTTT. This translates into CASSPQNLGSNQPQHF.